The sequence of this T cell receptor beta chain was determined in a study of shared clonotypes between healthy human individuals. Overall study context: Plates per donor: three CD4 naive, three CD4 memory, two CD8 naive, one CD8 memory.

In the naive CD8 group, cells lacked CD45RO and were positively selected for CCR7, so terminally differentiated effector memory CD45RA+ cells were left out. Assay: immunoSEQ multiplex PCR; the TCRdb copy retains only in-frame clones and omits some. The top ten hold around 1.7% of the sample, which has about 1.9 million clones, about 93% seen once. After removal of 5 bases from V and 1 base from J, the junction contained 6 bases not matched to a gene. Germline CDR1 and CDR2: SGHKS and YYEKEE (reference sequence). This CDR3 comprises 17 residues. The rearrangement links TRBV5-5 to TRBJ2-1; 13 nucleotides match TRBD2. The sequenced material came from naive CD8+ T cells from PBMCs. The origin of this receptor is a young man in good health. Some clones in this sample may be carry-over from other donors' samples. The CDR3 loop is CASSGLAGVFSYNEQFF. The CDR3 region has the DNA TGTGCCAGCAGTGGACTAGCGGGAGTGTTTTCCTACAATGAGCAGTTCTTC.